A single sample gave rise to the 16 T cell receptor beta chains below, sequenced in a study of blood T cell repertoires in COVID-19. Here immunoSEQ multiplex PCR was the method, and the copy in TCRdb shows in-frame clones only, minus some. Altogether about 280,000 clones are present, roughly 90% being singletons, with the ten largest covering about an eighth. Sequenced material: peripheral blood. Receptors were obtained from a woman between 65 and 79 years old with COVID-19, enrolled during active disease.

The rearrangement links TRBV9 to TRBJ1-5; 9 bases line up with TRBD1. There are 19 residues in the CDR3. Germline-derived CDR1 and CDR2 are SGDLS and YYNGEE. Losses at the gene ends were 8 bases for V and 5 bases for J; bases not matched to a gene: 23. Here the CDR3 DNA reads TGTGCCAGAACTTATCCCGAGCCGGGACAGGGTCTTGCGGATCAGCCCCAGCATTTT. Its protein is CARTYPEPGQGLADQPQHF.

This clone was seen a few times. This chain connects TRBV9 to TRBJ2-1; TRBD1 aligns across 8 bases. The germline V gene encodes CDR1 SGDLS and CDR2 YYNGEE. J was trimmed by 6 bases and V by 5 bases; bases with no gene match: 13. This CDR3 region has 16 residues. CDR3 amino acids: CASSGAGGSEGNEQFF. The CDR3 DNA reads TGTGCCAGCAGTGGGGCAGGGGGCAGCGAGGGCAATGAGCAGTTCTTC.

This clone was seen a single time. This chain uses TRBV2 with TRBJ1-1, with 10 bases aligning to TRBD1. The CDR3 extends over 15 amino acids. Germline V CDR1 and CDR2: SNHLY, FYNNEI. V gave up 7 bases and J gave up 3 bases; unmatched junction bases: 8. Here the CDR3 reads CASIDRDRGHTEAFF. In DNA form, the CDR3 reads TGTGCCAGCATTGACCGGGACAGGGGACACACTGAAGCTTTCTTT.

This chain joins TRBV19 and TRBJ2-3, with D uncertain. The CDR3 spans 14 residues. The germline V and J ends were trimmed by 10 bases and 1 base, with 15 bases remaining between them. The germline CDR1 and CDR2 sequences are LNHDA and SQIVND (reference sequence). The CDR3 here is CANRPRVGTDTQYF. The CDR3 bases are TGTGCCAACCGGCCCCGGGTAGGCACAGATACGCAGTATTTT.

The CDR3, as DNA: TGTGCCACCAGTGATACTAGCGGGCCGGCCTACGAGCAGTACTTC. The encoded protein is CATSDTSGPAYEQYF. J is TRBJ2-7 and V is TRBV24-1, with TRBD2 identical over 9 bases. Germline CDR1 is KGHDR and CDR2 is SFDVKD. This CDR3 has 15 residues. V shed 3 bases, J shed 2 bases, and the junction held 4 bases outside the gene matches.

The V call is TRBV6-5, the J call TRBJ2-5; TRBD2 matches at 10 bases. The J segment lost 2 bases and the V segment lost 7 bases, leaving 4 bases of the junction unmatched. CDR1 and CDR2 from the germline V gene are MNHEY and SVGAGI. This CDR3 comprises 14 residues. The CDR3 region is CASTYSGGQETQYF. CDR3 in DNA: TGTGCCAGCACCTATAGCGGGGGGCAAGAGACCCAGTACTTC.

CDR3 coding DNA: TGTGCCAGCAGTGAGGGGGACAGTGTAAATGAGCAGTTCTTC. This sequence encodes CASSEGDSVNEQFF. The chain employs TRBV2 and TRBJ2-1, with TRBD1 matching over 7 bases. This CDR3 contains 14 residues. Germline CDR1 and CDR2: SNHLY and FYNNEI. V was pared by 3 bases and J by 7 bases, with 6 bases of the junction left unmatched.

The rearrangement links TRBV6-5 to TRBJ2-7; 8 bases are shared with TRBD1. Germline loops: CDR1 MNHEY, CDR2 SVGAGI. V dropped 6 bases and J dropped 4; count of bases not matched to a gene: 5. The CDR3 runs to 13 residues. The CDR3 coding sequence is TGTGCCAGCAGGGGGACAGGCCGGTACGAGCAGTACTTC. It is translated as CASRGTGRYEQYF.

The chain has TRBV4-2 and TRBJ1-2; 7 bases map to TRBD1. Trimming removed 1 base from V and 4 bases from J; junction bases left unmatched: 9. CDR1 LGHNA and CDR2 YNFKEQ come from the germline V gene. CDR3 length equals 16 residues. The CDR3 loop reads CASSQGGDRVGYGYTF. For the CDR3, the DNA is TGTGCCAGCAGCCAAGGAGGCGACAGGGTCGGCTATGGCTACACCTTC.

This chain uses TRBV7-2 with TRBJ1-1, with a weak D call TRBD1 (6 bases). CDR1 is SGHTA and CDR2 is FQGNSA in the germline V gene. The CDR3 loop spans 15 amino acids. The ends were cut back, 1 base at V and 0 bases at J, with 9 bases in the middle. The CDR3 loop reads CASSLVAGVNTEAFF. For the CDR3, the DNA is TGTGCCAGCAGCTTAGTGGCAGGGGTGAACACTGAAGCTTTCTTT.

This clone was seen once. The chain couples TRBV29-1 to TRBJ1-4; D unresolved. This CDR3 contains 11 residues. The germline V gene has CDR1 SQVTM and CDR2 ANQGSEA. Trimming shortened V by 5 bases and J by 4 bases, and 5 bases separated the two germline ends. The CDR3 coding sequence is TGCAGCGTTCCCGTTAATGAAAAACTGTTTTTT. Its protein is CSVPVNEKLFF.

Comment on this clone: One junction end does not reproduce the germline sequence, and a read error may be involved. The chain combines TRBV3-1 (or the pseudogene TRBV3-2) with TRBJ2-7, with 10 nucleotides matching TRBD2. Per germline, CDR1 LGHDT and CDR2 YNNKEL (reference sequence). This CDR3 spans 14 amino acids. CDR3 in DNA: TGTGCCAGCAGCCAAGATCAGCGGGGGGGCCTCCGGAACTTC. It codes for CASSQDQRGGLRNF.

The V and J genes are TRBV18 and TRBJ2-2; D possibly corresponds to TRBD1 (5 bases). Trimming took off 2 bases at V and 1 base at J, with 20 bases between the two ends. The CDR3 loop spans 19 amino acids. Germline-derived CDR1 and CDR2 are KGHSH and LQKENI. CDR3 in DNA: TGTGCCAGCTCACCAGGGCATCGGACACCAGATTGGAACACCGGGGAGCTGTTTTTT. Encoded protein: CASSPGHRTPDWNTGELFF. Complete variable domain (other parts from reference TRBV18 and TRBJ2-2): NAGVMQNPRHLVRRRGQEARLRCSPMKGHSHVYWYRQLPEEGLKFMVYLQKENIIDESGMPKERFSAEFPKEGPSILRIQQVVRGDSAAYFCASSPGHRTPDWNTGELFFGEGSRLTVL.

This clone has a single count. The rearrangement uses TRBV6-2 or TRBV6-3 and TRBJ2-3; TRBD2 agrees at 15 bases. Germline CDR1 reads MNHEY; CDR2 reads SVGEGT. This CDR3 has 17 amino acids. Trimming took 5 bases from V and 7 from J; bases not matched to a gene: 10. CDR3 sequence reads: CASSDRTSGGDRNTQYF. The CDR3 nucleotides read TGTGCCAGCAGTGACCGGACTAGCGGGGGGGATCGAAATACGCAGTATTTT.

Notes on this clone: This CDR3 is also generated by other DNA sequences in the sample. The rearrangement links TRBV10-1 to TRBJ1-6; TRBD1 might be the D (5 bases). V lost 4 bases and J lost 7, with 8 bases in between. CDR1 is WNHNN and CDR2 is SYGVQD in the germline V gene (reference sequence). This CDR3 contains 13 residues. For the CDR3, the DNA is TGCGCCAGCAGTGCTACAGGAAATTCACCCCTCCACTTT. This translates into CASSATGNSPLHF.

The CDR3 nucleotides read TGTGCCAGCAGCCCCCGGCTAGCGGGGACCACAGATACGCAGTATTTT. This gives the protein CASSPRLAGTTDTQYF. The chain has TRBV7-9 and TRBJ2-3, with TRBD2 identical over 9 bases. CDR1 and CDR2 (germline): SEHNR, FQNEAQ (reference sequence). The CDR3 runs 16 residues. V was clipped by 5 bases and J by 2 bases; unmatched bases: 8.